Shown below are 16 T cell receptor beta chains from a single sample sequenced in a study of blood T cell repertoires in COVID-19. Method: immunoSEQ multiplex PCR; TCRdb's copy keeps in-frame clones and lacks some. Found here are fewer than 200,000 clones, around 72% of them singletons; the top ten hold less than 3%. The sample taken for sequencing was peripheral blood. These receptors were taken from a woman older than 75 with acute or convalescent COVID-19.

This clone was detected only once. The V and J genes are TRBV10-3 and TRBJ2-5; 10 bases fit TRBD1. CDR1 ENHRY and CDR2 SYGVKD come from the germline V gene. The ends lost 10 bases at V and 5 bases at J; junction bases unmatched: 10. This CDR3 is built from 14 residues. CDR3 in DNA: TGTGCCACCACACTGACAGGGGGCTGGGAGACCCAGTACTTC. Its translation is CATTLTGGWETQYF.

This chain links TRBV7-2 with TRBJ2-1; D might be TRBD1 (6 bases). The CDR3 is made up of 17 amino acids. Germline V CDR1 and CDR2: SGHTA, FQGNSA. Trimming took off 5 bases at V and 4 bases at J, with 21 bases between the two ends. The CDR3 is CASSPPAAPRGYNEQFF. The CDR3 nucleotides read TGTGCCAGCAGCCCACCCGCCGCCCCGAGGGGGTACAATGAGCAGTTCTTC.

The CDR3 protein is CASSYSTGRGSPLHF. CDR3 DNA sequence: TGTGCCAGCAGTTACTCAACCGGGAGAGGTTCACCCCTCCACTTT. This chain links TRBV6-2 or TRBV6-3 with TRBJ1-6; D unclear. Germline CDR1 reads MNHEY; CDR2 reads SVGEGT. This CDR3 contains 15 residues. V was trimmed by 0 bases and J by 9 bases, leaving 12 bases between them.

CDR3 region: CASSPGLAGVADTQYF. CDR3 in DNA: TGTGCCAGCAGCCCGGGACTAGCGGGAGTAGCAGATACGCAGTATTTT. The chain employs TRBV5-4 and TRBJ2-3; 14 nucleotides align to TRBD2. This CDR3 region has 16 residues. Trimming took 4 bases from V and 4 from J; bases not matched to a gene: 5. CDR1 and CDR2 (germline): SGHNT, YYREEE (reference sequence).

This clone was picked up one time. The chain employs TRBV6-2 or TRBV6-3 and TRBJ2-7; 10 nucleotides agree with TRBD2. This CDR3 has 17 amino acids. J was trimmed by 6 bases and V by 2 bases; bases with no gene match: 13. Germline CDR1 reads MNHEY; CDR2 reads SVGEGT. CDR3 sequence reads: CASSYPPGRIAGGEQYF. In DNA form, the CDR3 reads TGTGCCAGCAGTTACCCCCCGGGTAGGATAGCGGGAGGCGAGCAGTACTTC.

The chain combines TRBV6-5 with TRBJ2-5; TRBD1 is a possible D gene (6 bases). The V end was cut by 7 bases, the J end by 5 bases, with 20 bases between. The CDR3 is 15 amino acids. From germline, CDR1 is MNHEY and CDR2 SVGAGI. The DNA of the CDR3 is TGTGCCAGCAATCCCAGACAGGCCACAGGGGAGACCCAGTACTTC. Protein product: CASNPRQATGETQYF.

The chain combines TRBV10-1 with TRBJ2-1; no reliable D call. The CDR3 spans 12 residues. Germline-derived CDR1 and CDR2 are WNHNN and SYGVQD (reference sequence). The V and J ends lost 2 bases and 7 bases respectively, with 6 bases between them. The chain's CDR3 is CASSEQENEQFF. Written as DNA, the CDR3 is TGCGCCAGCAGTGAGCAGGAAAATGAGCAGTTCTTC.

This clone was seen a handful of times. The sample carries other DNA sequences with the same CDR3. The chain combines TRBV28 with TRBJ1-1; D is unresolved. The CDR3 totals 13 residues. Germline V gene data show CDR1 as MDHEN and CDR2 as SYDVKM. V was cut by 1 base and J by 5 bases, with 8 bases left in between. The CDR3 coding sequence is TGTGCCAGCAGTTTATCTGCGGGGACTGAAGCTTTCTTT. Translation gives CASSLSAGTEAFF.

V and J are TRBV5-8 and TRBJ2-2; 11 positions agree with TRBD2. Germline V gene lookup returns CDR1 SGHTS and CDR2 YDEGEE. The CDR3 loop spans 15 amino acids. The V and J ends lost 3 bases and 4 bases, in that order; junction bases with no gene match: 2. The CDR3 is CASSSLAGGTGELFF. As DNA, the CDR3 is TGTGCCAGCAGCTCCCTAGCGGGGGGCACCGGGGAGCTGTTTTTT.

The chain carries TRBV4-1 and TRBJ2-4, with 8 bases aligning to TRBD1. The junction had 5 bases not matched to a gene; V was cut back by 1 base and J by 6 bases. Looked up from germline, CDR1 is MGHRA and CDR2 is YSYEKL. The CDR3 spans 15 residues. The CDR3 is CASSQGVTGGNIQYF. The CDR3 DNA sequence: TGCGCCAGCAGCCAAGGAGTTACAGGGGGAAACATTCAGTACTTC.

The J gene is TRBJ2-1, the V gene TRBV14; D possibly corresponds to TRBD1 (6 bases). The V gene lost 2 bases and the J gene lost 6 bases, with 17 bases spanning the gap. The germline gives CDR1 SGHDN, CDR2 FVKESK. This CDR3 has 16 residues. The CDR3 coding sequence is TGTGCCAGCAGCCAAACCCAACAGGGATGGGGCAATGAGCAGTTCTTC. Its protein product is CASSQTQQGWGNEQFF.

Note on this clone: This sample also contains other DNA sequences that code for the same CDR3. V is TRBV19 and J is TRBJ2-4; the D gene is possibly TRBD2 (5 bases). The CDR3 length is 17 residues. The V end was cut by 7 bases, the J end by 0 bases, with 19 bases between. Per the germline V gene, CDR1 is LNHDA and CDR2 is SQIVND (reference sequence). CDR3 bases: TGTGCCAGTATGGATTCCCGAACTAGTCTAGCCAAAAACATTCAGTACTTC. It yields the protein CASMDSRTSLAKNIQYF. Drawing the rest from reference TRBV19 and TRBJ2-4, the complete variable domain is DGGITQSPKYLFRKEGQNVTLSCEQNLNHDAMYWYRQDPGQGLRLIYYSQIVNDFQKGDIAEGYSVSREKKESFPLTVTSAQKNPTAFYLCASMDSRTSLAKNIQYFGAGTRLSVL.

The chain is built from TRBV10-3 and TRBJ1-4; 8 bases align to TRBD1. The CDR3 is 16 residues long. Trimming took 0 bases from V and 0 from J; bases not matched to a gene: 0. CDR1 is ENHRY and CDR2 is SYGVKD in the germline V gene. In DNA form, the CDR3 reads TGTGCCATCAGTGAGTCGGACAGGGCAACTAATGAAAAACTGTTTTTT. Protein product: CAISESDRATNEKLFF.

The CDR3 coding sequence is TGTGCCAGCAGTCGGGACTACAACACAGATACGCAGTATTTT. This codes for CASSRDYNTDTQYF. The chain carries TRBV6-5 and TRBJ2-3, with TRBD2 identical over 7 bases. CDR3 length: 14 amino acids. Trimming at V came to 5 bases and at J to 2 bases, leaving 4 bases not matched to a gene. CDR1 and CDR2 (germline): MNHEY, SVGAGI.

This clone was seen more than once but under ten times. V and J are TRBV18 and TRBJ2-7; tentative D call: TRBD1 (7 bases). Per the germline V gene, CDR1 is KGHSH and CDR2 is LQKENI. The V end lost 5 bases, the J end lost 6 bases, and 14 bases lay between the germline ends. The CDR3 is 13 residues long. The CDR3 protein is CASSFSQGGEQYF. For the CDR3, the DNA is TGTGCCAGCTCATTCTCCCAGGGGGGCGAGCAGTACTTC.

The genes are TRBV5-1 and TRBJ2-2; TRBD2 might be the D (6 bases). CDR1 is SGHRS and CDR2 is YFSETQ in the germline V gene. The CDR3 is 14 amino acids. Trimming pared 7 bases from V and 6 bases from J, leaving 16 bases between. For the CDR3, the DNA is TGCGCCAGCTGCCGGGACTTCGAGGCCGGGGAGCTGTTTTTT. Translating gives CASCRDFEAGELFF.